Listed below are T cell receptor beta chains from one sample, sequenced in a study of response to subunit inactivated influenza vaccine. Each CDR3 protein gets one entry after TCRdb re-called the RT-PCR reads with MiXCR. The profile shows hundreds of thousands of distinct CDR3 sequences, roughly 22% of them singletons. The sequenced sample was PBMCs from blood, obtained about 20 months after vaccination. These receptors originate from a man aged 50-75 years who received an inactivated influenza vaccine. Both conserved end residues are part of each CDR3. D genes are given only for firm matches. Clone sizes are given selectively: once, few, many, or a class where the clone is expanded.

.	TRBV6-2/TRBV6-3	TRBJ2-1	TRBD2	TGTGCCAGCAGTAGACAGCGGGGACCCTATGAGCAGTTCTTC	CASSRQRGPYEQFF
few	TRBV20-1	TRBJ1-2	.	TGCAGTGCTAGATCACAGGGAGGGGGCTATGGCTACACCTTC	CSARSQGGGYGYTF
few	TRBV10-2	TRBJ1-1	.	TGCGCCAGCAGATCTTCCGACAGCGGGGGGTTCGCTGAAGCTTTCTTT	CASRSSDSGGFAEAFF
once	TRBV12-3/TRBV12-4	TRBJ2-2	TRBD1	TGTGCCAGCAGTTTACAGGGGGAAAACGGGGAGCTGTTTTTT	CASSLQGENGELFF
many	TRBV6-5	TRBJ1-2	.	TGTGCCAGCAGTTTGCCACATTTAGCTAACTATGGCTACACCTTC	CASSLPHLANYGYTF
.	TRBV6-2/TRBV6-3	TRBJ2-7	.	TGTGCCAGCAGACCCAGGGGAAACTCCTACGAGCAGTACTTC	CASRPRGNSYEQYF
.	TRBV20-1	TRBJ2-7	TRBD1	TGCAGTGCTTCGAGACAGGGGGGATACGAGCAGTACTTC	CSASRQGGYEQYF
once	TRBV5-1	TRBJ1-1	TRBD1	TGCGCCAGCACCAGCACAGGGGGAAAGACTGAAGCTTTCTTT	CASTSTGGKTEAFF
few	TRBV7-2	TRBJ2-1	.	TGTGCCAGCAGCTCCACAGGGATGGTATACAATGAGCAGTTCTTC	CASSSTGMVYNEQFF
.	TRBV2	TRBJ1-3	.	TGTGCCAGCAGTCCAAGGAAGAGCTCTGGAAACACCATATATTTT	CASSPRKSSGNTIYF
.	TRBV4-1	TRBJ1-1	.	TGCGCCAGCAGCCCTAACCGGGACACGACCTGGATCACTGAAGCTTTCTTT	CASSPNRDTTWITEAFF
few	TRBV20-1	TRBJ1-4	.	TGCAGTGCTCCTGGACAGTTTAATGAAAAACTGTTTTTT	CSAPGQFNEKLFF
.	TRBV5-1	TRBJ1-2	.	TGCGCCAGCAGCTCTGCATTGCCCTCGGGAGGGCCCTATGGCTACACCTTC	CASSSALPSGGPYGYTF
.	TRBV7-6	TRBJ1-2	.	TGTGCCAGCAGCCCGCTGGAGAATGGCTACACCTTC	CASSPLENGYTF
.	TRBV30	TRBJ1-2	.	TGTGCCTGGAGTGTAGGTCAGGTCTATGGCTACACCTTC	CAWSVGQVYGYTF
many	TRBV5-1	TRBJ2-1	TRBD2	TGCGCCAGCAGCCTAACGGGACTAGCGGGGGGCCGGGATGAGCAGTTCTTC	CASSLTGLAGGRDEQFF
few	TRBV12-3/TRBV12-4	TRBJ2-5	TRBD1	TGTGCCAGCAGACCAACAGGGGCTGAGACCCAGTACTTC	CASRPTGAETQYF
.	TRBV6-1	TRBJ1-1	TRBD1	TGTGCCAGCAGCCCCGGGACAGGGGTGTTGAACACTGAAGCTTTCTTT	CASSPGTGVLNTEAFF
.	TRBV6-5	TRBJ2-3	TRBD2	TGTGCCAGCAGTTACTCTGGGCTAGCGGTCACAGATACGCAGTATTTT	CASSYSGLAVTDTQYF
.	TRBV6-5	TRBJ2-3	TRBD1	TGTGCCAGCAGTTACGAGGGGGCGACCACAGATACGCAGTATTTT	CASSYEGATTDTQYF
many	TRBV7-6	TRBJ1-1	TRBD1	TGTGCCAGCAGCCGGGGACAGACGAACACTGAAGCTTTCTTT	CASSRGQTNTEAFF
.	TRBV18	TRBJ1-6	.	TGTGCCAGCTCACCGTTACAAGATTCACCCCTCCACTTT	CASSPLQDSPLHF
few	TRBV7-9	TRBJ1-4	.	TGTGCCAGCAGCCCAGAGGGGCGGGATAATGAAAAACTGTTTTTT	CASSPEGRDNEKLFF
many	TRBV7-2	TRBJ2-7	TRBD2	TGTGCCAGCAGCTTAGGGCTAGCGGTTTACGAGCAGTACTTC	CASSLGLAVYEQYF
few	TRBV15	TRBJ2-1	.	TGTGCCACCAGCAGGGTTCGGGATTTCAGCTCCTACAATGAGCAGTTCTTC	CATSRVRDFSSYNEQFF
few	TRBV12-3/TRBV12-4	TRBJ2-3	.	TGTGCCAGCAGTTTCCTGGGGGAGGCAGATACGCAGTATTTT	CASSFLGEADTQYF
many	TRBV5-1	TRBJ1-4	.	TGCGCCAGCAGACAGGCCTATCGGGGAACTAATGAAAAACTGTTTTTT	CASRQAYRGTNEKLFF
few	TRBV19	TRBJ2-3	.	TGTGCCAGTAGTAGCGGTCAAGACCCAGATACGCAGTATTTT	CASSSGQDPDTQYF
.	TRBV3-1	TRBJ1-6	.	TGTGCCAGCAGCCAAGTGGATTCACCCCTCCACTTT	CASSQVDSPLHF
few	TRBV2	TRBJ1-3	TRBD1	TGTGCCAGCAGTGCCCGACAGGGGCTCTTCTCTGGAAACACCATATATTTT	CASSARQGLFSGNTIYF
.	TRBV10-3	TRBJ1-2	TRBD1	TGTGCCATCAGTGTACGGACAGGAGTGAACTATGGCTACACCTTC	CAISVRTGVNYGYTF
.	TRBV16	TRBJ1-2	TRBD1	TGTGCCAGCAGCCCCCGGGACAGGGTTGCTGGCTACACCTTC	CASSPRDRVAGYTF
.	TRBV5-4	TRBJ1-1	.	TGTGCCAGCAGTTCAGGTCTGGGGTCAGAGGCTTTCTTT	CASSSGLGSEAFF
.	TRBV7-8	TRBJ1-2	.	TGTGCCAGCAGCCAAGCCTTTAACTATGGCTACACCTTC	CASSQAFNYGYTF
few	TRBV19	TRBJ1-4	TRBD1	TGTGCCAGTATGAGGACAGGAATTTCGGAAAAACTGTTTTTT	CASMRTGISEKLFF
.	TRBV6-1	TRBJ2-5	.	TGTGCCAGCACGCAGGTGGGGACCCAGTACTTC	CASTQVGTQYF
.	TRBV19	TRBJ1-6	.	TGTGCCAGTAGTATTACAGGGATTGGACCCCTCCACTTT	CASSITGIGPLHF
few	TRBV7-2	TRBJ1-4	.	TGTGCCAGCAGCCTCGGACTCTATGAAAAACTGTTTTTT	CASSLGLYEKLFF
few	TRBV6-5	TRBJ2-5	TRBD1	TGTGCCAGCAGTTACTGGGACAGTGAAGAGACCCAGTACTTC	CASSYWDSEETQYF
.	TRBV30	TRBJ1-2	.	TGTGCCGTTATCCTTGGAACCTATGGCTACACCTTC	CAVILGTYGYTF
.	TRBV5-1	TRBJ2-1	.	TGCGCCAGCAGCTTAAATGGCGGTGACAATGAGCAGTTCTTC	CASSLNGGDNEQFF
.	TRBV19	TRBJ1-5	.	TGTGCCAGTAGTATGCAGGGGAATCAGCCCCAGCATTTT	CASSMQGNQPQHF
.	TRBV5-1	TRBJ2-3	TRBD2	TGCGCCAGCAGCGAGGAGCGGGGGCAAAGCACAGATACGCAGTATTTT	CASSEERGQSTDTQYF
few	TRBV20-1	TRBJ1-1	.	TGCAGTGCTAGTTTCCGGGGAGTGAACACTGAAGCTTTCTTT	CSASFRGVNTEAFF
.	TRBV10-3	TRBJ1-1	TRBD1	TGTGCCATCAGGGGACAGGGGGCGTTGGACACTGAAGCTTTCTTT	CAIRGQGALDTEAFF
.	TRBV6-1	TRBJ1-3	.	TGTGCCAGCACCACACGACACTTCTCTGGAAACACCATATATTTT	CASTTRHFSGNTIYF
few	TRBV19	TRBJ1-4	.	TGTGCCAGTACCCCGAAAAGGAGTTATAATGAAAAACTGTTTTTT	CASTPKRSYNEKLFF
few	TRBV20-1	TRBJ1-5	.	TGCAGTGCTACTTGGACAGGCAATCAGCCCCAGCATTTT	CSATWTGNQPQHF
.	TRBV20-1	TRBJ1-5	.	TGCAGTGCTATCCCCCCAGGGTCGTGGGGCCAGCCCCAGCATTTT	CSAIPPGSWGQPQHF
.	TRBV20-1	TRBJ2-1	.	TGCAGTGCTAGAGTGAGTGAGCAGTTCTTC	CSARVSEQFF
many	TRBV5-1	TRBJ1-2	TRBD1	TGCGCCAGCAGCGGGGACAGGGGACTTAACTATGGCTACACCTTC	CASSGDRGLNYGYTF
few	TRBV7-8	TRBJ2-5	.	TGTGCCAGCAGCCGTCGACTTATTTGGGAGACCCAGTACTTC	CASSRRLIWETQYF